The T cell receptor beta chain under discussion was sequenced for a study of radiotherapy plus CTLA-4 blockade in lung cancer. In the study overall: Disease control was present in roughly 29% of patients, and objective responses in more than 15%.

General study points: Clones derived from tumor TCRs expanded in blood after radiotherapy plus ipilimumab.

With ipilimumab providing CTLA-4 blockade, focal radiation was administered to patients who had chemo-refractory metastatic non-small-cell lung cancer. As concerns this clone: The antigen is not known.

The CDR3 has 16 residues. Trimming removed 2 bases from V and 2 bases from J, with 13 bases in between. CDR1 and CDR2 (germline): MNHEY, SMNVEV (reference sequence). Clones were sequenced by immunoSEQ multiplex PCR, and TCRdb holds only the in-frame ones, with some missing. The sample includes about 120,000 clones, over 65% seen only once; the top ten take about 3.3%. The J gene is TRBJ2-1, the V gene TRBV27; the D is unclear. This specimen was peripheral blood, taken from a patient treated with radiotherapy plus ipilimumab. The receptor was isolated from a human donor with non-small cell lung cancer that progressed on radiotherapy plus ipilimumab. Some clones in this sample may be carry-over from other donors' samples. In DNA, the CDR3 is TGTGCCAGCAGTTTAAGATATCCGTCCACCTACAATGAGCAGTTCTTC. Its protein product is CASSLRYPSTYNEQFF.